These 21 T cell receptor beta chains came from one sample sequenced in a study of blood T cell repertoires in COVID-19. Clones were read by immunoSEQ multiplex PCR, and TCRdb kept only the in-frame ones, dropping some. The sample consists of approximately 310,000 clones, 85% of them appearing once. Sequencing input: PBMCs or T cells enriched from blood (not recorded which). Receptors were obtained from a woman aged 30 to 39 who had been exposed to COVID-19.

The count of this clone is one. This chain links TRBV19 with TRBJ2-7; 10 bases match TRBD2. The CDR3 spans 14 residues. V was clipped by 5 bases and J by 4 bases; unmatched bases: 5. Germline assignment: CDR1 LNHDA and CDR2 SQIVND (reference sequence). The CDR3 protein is CASSSTSGTYEQYF. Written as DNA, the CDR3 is TGTGCCAGTAGTTCTACTAGCGGGACTTACGAGCAGTACTTC.

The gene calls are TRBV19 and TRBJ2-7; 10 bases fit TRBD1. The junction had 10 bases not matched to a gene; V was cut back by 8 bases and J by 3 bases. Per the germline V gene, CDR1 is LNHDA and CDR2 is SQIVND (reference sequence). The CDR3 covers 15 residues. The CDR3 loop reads CASREMGQGYYEQYF. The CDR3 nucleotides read TGTGCCAGTCGGGAAATGGGACAGGGGTACTACGAGCAGTACTTC.

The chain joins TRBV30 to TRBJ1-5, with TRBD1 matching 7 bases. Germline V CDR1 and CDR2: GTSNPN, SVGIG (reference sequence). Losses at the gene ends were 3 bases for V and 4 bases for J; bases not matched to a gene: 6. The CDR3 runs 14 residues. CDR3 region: CAWSPGGLNQPQHF. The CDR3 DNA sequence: TGTGCCTGGAGCCCAGGGGGTCTAAATCAGCCCCAGCATTTT.

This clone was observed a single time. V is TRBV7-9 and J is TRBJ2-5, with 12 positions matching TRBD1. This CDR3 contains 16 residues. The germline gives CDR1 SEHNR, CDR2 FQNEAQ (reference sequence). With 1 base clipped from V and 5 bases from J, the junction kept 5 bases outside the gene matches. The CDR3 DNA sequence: TGTGCCAGCAGCTTAGGGGACAGGGGGCAGAGGGAGACCCAGTACTTC. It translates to CASSLGDRGQRETQYF. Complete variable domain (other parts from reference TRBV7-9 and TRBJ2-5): DTGVSQNPRHKITKRGQNVTFRCDPISEHNRLYWYRQTLGQGPEFLTYFQNEAQLEKSRLLSDRFSAERPKGSFSTLEIQRTEQGDSAMYLCASSLGDRGQRETQYFGPGTRLLVL.

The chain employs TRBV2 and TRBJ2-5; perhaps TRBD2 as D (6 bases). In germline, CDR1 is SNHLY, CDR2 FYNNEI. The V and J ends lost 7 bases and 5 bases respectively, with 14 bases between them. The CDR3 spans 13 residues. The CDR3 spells CASIPGVLETQYF. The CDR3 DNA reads TGTGCCAGCATCCCGGGAGTGTTGGAGACCCAGTACTTC. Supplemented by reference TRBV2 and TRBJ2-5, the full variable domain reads EPEVTQTPSHQVTQMGQEVILRCVPISNHLYFYWYRQILGQKVEFLVSFYNNEISEKSEIFDDQFSVERPDGSNFTLKIRSTKLEDSAMYFCASIPGVLETQYFGPGTRLLVL.

For the CDR3, the DNA is TGTGCCAGCTCACCCGACAGCCTCTCTGGAAACACCATATATTTT. Amino acid sequence: CASSPDSLSGNTIYF. The chain combines TRBV18 with TRBJ1-3; a possible D gene is TRBD1 (5 bases). CDR1 and CDR2 (germline): KGHSH, LQKENI. The CDR3 is made up of 15 amino acids. V lost 3 bases, J lost 0 bases, and 9 bases lay in between.

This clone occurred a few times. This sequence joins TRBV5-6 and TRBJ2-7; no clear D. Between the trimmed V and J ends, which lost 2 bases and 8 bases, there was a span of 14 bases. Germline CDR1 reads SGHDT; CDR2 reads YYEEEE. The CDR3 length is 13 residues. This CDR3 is CASSFPPAQKQYF. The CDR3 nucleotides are TGTGCCAGCAGCTTTCCCCCCGCCCAGAAGCAGTACTTC.

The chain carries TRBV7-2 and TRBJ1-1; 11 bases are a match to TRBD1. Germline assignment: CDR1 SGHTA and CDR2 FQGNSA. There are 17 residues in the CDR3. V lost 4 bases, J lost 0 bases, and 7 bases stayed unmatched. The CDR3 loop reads CASSYRDRGLMNTEAFF. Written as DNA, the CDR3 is TGTGCCAGCAGCTACCGGGACAGGGGGTTAATGAACACTGAAGCTTTCTTT.

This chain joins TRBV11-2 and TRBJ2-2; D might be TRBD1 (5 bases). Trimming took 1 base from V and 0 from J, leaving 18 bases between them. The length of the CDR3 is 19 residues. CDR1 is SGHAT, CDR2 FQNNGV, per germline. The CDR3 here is CASSLGGIRDRANTGELFF. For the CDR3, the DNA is TGTGCCAGCAGCTTAGGCGGAATCAGGGATCGGGCGAACACCGGGGAGCTGTTTTTT.

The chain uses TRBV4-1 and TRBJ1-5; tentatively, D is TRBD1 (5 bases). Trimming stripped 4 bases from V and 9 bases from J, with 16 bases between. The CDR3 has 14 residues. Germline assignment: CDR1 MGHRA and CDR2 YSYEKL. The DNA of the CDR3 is TGCGCCAGCAGCCCCGTCCTGCGGGACTGGCCCCAGCATTTT. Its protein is CASSPVLRDWPQHF.

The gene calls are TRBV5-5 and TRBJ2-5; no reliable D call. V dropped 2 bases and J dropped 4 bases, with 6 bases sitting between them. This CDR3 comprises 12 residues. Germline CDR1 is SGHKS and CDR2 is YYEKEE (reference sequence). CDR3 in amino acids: CASSFLLETQYF. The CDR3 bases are TGTGCCAGCAGCTTTCTCTTAGAGACCCAGTACTTC.

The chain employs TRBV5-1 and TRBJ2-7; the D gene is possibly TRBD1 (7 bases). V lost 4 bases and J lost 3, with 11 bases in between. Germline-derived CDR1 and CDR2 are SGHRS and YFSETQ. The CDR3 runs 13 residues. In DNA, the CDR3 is TGCGCCAGCAGCCGCGGGACAGACTACGAGCAGTACTTC. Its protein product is CASSRGTDYEQYF. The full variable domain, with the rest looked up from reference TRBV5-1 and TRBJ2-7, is KAGVTQTPRYLIKTRGQQVTLSCSPISGHRSVSWYQQTPGQGLQFLFEYFSETQRNKGNFPGRFSGRQFSNSRSEMNVSTLELGDSALYLCASSRGTDYEQYFGPGTRLTVT.

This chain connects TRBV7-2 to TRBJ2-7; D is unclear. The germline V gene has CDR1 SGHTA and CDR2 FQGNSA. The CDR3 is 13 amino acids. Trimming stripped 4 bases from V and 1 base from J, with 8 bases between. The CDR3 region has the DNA TGTGCCAGCAGCTCCCCCCCATCCTACGAGCAGTACTTC. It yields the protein CASSSPPSYEQYF.

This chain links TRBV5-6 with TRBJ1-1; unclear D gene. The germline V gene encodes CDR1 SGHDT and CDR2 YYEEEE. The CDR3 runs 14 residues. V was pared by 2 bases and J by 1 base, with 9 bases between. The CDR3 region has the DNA TGTGCCAGCAGCTTCCCCAGGCCGAACACTGAAGCTTTCTTT. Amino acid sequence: CASSFPRPNTEAFF. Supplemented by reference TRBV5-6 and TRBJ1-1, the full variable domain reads DAGVTQSPTHLIKTRGQQVTLRCSPKSGHDTVSWYQQALGQGPQFIFQYYEEEERQRGNFPDRFSGHQFPNYSSELNVNALLLGDSALYLCASSFPRPNTEAFFGQGTRLTVV.

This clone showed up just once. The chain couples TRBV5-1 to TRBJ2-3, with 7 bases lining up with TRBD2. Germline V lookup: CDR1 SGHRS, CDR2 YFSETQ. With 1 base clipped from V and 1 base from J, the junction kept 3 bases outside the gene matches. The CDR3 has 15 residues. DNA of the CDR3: TGCGCCAGCAGCTTGTACAGCGGGGGCACAGATACGCAGTATTTT. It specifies CASSLYSGGTDTQYF.

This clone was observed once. CDR3 nucleotide sequence: TGTGCCAGCAGCCAGTGGAGAGTGGAGACCCAGTACTTC. Translated: CASSQWRVETQYF. The rearrangement joins TRBV14 to TRBJ2-5; D is unclear. The germline V gene has CDR1 SGHDN and CDR2 FVKESK. The CDR3 runs to 13 residues. Trimming took 3 bases from V and 5 from J, leaving 10 bases between them.

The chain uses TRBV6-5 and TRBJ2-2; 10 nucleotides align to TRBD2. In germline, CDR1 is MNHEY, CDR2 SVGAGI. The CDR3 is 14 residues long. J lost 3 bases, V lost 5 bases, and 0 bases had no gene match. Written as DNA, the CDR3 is TGTGCCAGCAGTCTAGCGGGAGACACCGGGGAGCTGTTTTTT. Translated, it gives CASSLAGDTGELFF.

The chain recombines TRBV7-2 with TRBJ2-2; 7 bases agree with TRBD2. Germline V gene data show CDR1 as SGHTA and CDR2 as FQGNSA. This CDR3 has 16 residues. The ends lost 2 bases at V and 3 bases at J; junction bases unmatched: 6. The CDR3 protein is CASSLKRGGDTGELFF. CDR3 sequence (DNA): TGTGCCAGCAGCTTAAAGCGGGGTGGGGACACCGGGGAGCTGTTTTTT. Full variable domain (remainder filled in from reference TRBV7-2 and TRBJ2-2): GAGVSQSPSNKVTEKGKDVELRCDPISGHTALYWYRQSLGQGLEFLIYFQGNSAPDKSGLPSDRFSAERTGGSVSTLTIQRTQQEDSAVYLCASSLKRGGDTGELFFGEGSRLTVL.

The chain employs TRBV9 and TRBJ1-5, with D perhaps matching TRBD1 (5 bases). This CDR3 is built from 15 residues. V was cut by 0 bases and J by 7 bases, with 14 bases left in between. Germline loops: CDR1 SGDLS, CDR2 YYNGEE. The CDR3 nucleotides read TGTGCCAGCAGCGTAGACGAGTCTCAGGGACAGCCCCAGCATTTT. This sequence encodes CASSVDESQGQPQHF.

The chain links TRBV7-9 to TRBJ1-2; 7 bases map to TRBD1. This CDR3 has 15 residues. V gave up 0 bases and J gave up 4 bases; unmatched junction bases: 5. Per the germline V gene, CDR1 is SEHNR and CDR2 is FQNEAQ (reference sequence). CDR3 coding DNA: TGTGCCAGCAGCTTAGCCTACAGGGGTAGCTATGGCTACACCTTC. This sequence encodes CASSLAYRGSYGYTF.

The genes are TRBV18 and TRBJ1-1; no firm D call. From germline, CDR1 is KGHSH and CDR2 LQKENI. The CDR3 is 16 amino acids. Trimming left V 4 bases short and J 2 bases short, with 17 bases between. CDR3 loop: CASSLTGPGINTEAFF. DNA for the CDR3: TGTGCCAGCTCACTAACCGGCCCAGGTATAAACACTGAAGCTTTCTTT.